This TCR beta chain appears in the sequencing data of a study of OX40 agonist ivuxolimab in advanced cancers. Study in general: Patients got intravenous ivuxolimab at 0.01 to 10 mg/kg every 2 weeks. Prior anti-PD-1, anti-PD-L1 or anti-CTLA-4 therapy did not bar entry, and about 40% had some. Partial responses were achieved by three patients: one hepatocellular carcinoma, two cutaneous melanoma.

Patients with autoimmune history or systemic immunosuppression were excluded. Clones were read by immunoSEQ multiplex PCR, and TCRdb kept only the in-frame ones, dropping some. The sample carries around 46,000 clones, more than 80% recorded once. The sequence derives from an adult with an advanced solid tumor such as melanoma, head and neck, liver or kidney cancer. Specimen: CD4+ or CD8+ T cells sorted from blood, collected in a trial of the OX40 agonist ivuxolimab.

The DNA of the CDR3 is TGTGCCAGCAGCTTGTGGGGCTCTGGAAACACCATATATTTT. It specifies CASSLWGSGNTIYF. The V and J genes are TRBV5-4 and TRBJ1-3; D ambiguous. V lost 1 base and J 0 bases, leaving 5 bases between the germline ends. The CDR3 consists of 14 residues. Germline V gene lookup returns CDR1 SGHNT and CDR2 YYREEE (reference sequence).